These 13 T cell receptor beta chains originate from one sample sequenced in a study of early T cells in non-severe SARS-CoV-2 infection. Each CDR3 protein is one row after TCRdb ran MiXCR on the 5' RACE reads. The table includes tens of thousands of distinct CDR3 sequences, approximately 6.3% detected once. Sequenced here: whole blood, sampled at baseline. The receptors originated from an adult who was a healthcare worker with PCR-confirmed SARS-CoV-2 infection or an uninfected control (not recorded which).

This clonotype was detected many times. CDR3 in DNA: TGTGCCAGCAGCCTCCGAAGACCGATGATTGAAAAACTGTTTTTT. It yields the protein CASSLRRPMIEKLFF. This chain links TRBV6-2 or TRBV6-3 with TRBJ1-4, with D uncertain. CDR3 length equals 15 residues. Trimming removed 6 bases from V and 7 bases from J, with 18 bases in between. Germline V gene lookup returns CDR1 MNHEY and CDR2 SVGEGT.

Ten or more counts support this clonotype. CDR3 bases: TGTGCCAGCAGCTTACCATCGACCTACGAGCAGTACTTC. Residues: CASSLPSTYEQYF. This chain joins TRBV7-9 and TRBJ2-7; no reliable D call. From germline, CDR1 is SEHNR and CDR2 FQNEAQ (reference sequence). CDR3 length equals 13 residues. The germline V and J ends were trimmed by 2 bases and 2 bases, with 7 bases remaining between them.

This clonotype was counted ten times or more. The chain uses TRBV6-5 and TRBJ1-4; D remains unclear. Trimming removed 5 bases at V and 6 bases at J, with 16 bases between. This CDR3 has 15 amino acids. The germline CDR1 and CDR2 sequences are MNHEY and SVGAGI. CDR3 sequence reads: CASSGSETAYEKLFF. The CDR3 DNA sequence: TGTGCCAGCAGTGGATCTGAGACGGCCTATGAAAAACTGTTTTTT.

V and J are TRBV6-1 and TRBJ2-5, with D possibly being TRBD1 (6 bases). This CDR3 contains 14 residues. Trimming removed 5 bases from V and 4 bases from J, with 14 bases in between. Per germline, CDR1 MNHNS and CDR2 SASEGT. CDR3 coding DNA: TGTGCCAGCAGTCGTACAGGGTCTGGAGAGACCCAGTACTTC. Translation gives CASSRTGSGETQYF.

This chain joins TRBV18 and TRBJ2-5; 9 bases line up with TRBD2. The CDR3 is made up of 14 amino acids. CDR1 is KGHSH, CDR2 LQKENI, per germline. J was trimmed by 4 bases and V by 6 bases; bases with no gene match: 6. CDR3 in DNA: TGTGCCAGCTCCCCGCCGGGACTAGCAGAGACCCAGTACTTC. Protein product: CASSPPGLAETQYF.

The CDR3 bases are TGCAGCGTTGACGAGCCCCAAGAGACCCAGTACTTC. Its translation: CSVDEPQETQYF. This rearrangement joins TRBV29-1 to TRBJ2-5; no clear D. V dropped 3 bases and J dropped 1 base, with 6 bases sitting between them. The germline V gene encodes CDR1 SQVTM and CDR2 ANQGSEA. The CDR3 runs 12 residues.

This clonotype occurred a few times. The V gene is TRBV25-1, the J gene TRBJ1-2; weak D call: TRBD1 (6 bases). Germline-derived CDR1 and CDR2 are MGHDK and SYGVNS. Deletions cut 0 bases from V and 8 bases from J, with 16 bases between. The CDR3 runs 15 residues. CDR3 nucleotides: TGTGCCAGCAGTGAATATCCAGGGGAGATCTTCGGCTACACCTTC. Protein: CASSEYPGEIFGYTF.

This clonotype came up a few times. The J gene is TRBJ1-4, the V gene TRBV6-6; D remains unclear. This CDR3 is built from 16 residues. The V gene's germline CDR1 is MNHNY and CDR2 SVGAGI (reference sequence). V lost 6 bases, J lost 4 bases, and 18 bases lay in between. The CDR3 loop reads CASRERTEIGNEKLFF. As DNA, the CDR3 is TGTGCCAGCAGGGAACGGACGGAAATCGGTAATGAAAAACTGTTTTTT.

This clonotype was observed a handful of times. CDR3 loop: CASRKPGTTGELFF. The DNA for the CDR3 is TGTGCCAGCAGGAAGCCCGGGACGACCGGGGAGCTGTTTTTT. The V gene is TRBV6-2 or TRBV6-3, the J gene TRBJ2-2; D tentatively fits TRBD1 or TRBD2 (5 bases each). V was shortened by 6 bases and J by 5 bases, with 13 bases between the two germline ends. This CDR3 spans 14 amino acids. Germline loops: CDR1 MNHEY, CDR2 SVGEGT.

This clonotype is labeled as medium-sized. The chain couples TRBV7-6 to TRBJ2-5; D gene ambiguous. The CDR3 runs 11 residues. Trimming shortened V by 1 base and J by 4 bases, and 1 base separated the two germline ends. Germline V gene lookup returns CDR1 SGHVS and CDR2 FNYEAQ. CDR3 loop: CASSLVETQYF. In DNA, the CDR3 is TGTGCCAGCAGCTTAGTAGAGACCCAGTACTTC. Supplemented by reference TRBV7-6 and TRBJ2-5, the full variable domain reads GAGVSQSPRYKVTKRGQDVALRCDPISGHVSLYWYRQALGQGPEFLTYFNYEAQQDKSGLPNDRFSAERPEGSISTLTIQRTEQRDSAMYRCASSLVETQYFGPGTRLLVL.

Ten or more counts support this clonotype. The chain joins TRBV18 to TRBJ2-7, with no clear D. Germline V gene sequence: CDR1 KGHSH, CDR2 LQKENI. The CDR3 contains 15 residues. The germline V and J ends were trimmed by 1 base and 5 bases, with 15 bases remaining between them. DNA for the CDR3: TGTGCCAGCTCACCACTAGACCCCGAAGGCGACGAGCAGTACTTC. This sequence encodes CASSPLDPEGDEQYF.

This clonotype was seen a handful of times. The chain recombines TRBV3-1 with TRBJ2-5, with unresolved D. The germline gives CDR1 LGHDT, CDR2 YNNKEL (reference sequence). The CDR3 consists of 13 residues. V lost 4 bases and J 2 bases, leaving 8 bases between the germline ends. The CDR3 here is CASSLDVQETQYF. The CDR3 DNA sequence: TGTGCCAGCAGCCTAGATGTACAAGAGACCCAGTACTTC.

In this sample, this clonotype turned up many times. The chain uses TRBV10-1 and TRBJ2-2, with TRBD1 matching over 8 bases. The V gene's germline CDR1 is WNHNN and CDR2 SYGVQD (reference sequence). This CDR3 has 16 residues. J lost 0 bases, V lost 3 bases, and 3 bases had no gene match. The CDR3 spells CASSERTGPNTGELFF. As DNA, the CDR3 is TGCGCCAGCAGTGAAAGGACAGGGCCGAACACCGGGGAGCTGTTTTTT.